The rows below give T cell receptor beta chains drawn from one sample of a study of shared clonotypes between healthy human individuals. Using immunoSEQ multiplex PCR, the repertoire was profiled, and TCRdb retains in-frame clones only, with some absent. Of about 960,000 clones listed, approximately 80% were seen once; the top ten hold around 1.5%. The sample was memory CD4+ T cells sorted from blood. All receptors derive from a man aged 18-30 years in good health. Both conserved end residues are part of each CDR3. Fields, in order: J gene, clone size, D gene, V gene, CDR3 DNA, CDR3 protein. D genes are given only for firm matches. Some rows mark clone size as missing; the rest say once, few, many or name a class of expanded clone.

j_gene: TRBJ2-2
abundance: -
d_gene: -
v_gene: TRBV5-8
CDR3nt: TGTGCCAGCAGCTTGATAGTTGGAGTGGGGAACACCGGGGAGCTGTTTTTT
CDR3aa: CASSLIVGVGNTGELFF

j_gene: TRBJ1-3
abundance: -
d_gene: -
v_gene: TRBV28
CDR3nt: TGTGCCAGCAGCAAAGGACCGATCTCTGGAAACACCATATATTTT
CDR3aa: CASSKGPISGNTIYF

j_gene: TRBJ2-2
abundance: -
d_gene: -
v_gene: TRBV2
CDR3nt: TGTGCCAGCAGTGACGAACAGGGGAACACCGGGGAGCTGTTTTTT
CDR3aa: CASSDEQGNTGELFF

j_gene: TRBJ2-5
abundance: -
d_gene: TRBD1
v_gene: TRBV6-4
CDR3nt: TGTGCCAGCAGTGACTCGACAGGGACAGAGACCCAGTACTTC
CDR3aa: CASSDSTGTETQYF

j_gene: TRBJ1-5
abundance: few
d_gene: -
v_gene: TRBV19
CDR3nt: TGTGCCAGTAGTATAGGGCCCCCAGGGCAGGGCAAGGGGAAGCCCCAGCATTTT
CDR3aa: CASSIGPPGQGKGKPQHF

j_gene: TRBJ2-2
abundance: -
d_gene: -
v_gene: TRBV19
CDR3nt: TGTGCCACCCGCGTGTCTGCGGGGAACACCGGGGAGCTGTTTTTT
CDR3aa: CATRVSAGNTGELFF

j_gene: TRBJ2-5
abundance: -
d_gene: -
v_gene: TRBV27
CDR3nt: TGTGCCAGCAGTGAGTGGGGAGGAGAGACCCAGTACTTC
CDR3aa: CASSEWGGETQYF

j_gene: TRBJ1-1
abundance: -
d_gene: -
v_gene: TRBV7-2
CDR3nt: TGTGCCAGCAGCTTGAGGACGGGGAGGACGAACACTGAAGCTTTCTTT
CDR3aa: CASSLRTGRTNTEAFF

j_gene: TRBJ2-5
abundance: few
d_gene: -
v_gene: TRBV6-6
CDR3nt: TGTGCCAGCAGGTTCCAAGAGACCCAGTACTTC
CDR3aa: CASRFQETQYF

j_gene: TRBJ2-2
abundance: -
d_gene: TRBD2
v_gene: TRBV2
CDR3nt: TGTGCCAGCAGTCCTTTGGGACTAGGGAACACCGGGGAGCTGTTTTTT
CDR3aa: CASSPLGLGNTGELFF

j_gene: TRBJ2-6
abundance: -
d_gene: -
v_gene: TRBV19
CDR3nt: TGTGCCAGCTCCCAGGCTGGGGCCAACGTCCTGACTTTC
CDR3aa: CASSQAGANVLTF

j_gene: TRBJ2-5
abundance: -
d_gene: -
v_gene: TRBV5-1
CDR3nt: TGCGCCAGCAGCTTGGGCCAGGGACAAGAGACCCAGTACTTC
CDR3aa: CASSLGQGQETQYF

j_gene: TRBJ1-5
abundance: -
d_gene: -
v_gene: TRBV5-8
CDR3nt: TGTGCCACCAACCTGGGGGTAGGGGGTCGCAATCAGCCCCAGCATTTT
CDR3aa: CATNLGVGGRNQPQHF

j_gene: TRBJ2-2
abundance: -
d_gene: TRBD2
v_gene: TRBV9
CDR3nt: TGTGCCAGCAGCGTAACTAGCGGGAACACCGGGGAGCTGTTTTTT
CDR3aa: CASSVTSGNTGELFF

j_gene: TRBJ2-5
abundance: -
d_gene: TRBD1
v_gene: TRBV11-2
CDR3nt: TGTGCCAGCAGCTTGGGACAGCTCCAAGAGACCCAGTACTTC
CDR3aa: CASSLGQLQETQYF

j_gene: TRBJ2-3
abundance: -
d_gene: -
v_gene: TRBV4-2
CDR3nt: TGTGCCAGCAGCCAAGACGGATATACGCAGTATTTT
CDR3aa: CASSQDGYTQYF

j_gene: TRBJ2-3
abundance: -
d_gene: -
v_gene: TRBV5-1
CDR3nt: TGCGCCAGCAGCTTGGAGGGGCGAGGGACGACGCAGTATTTT
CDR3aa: CASSLEGRGTTQYF

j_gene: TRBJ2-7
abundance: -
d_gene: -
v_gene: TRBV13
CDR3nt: TGTGCCAGCAGCTTAGTTACAGCCAAGGGGCGCTACGAGCAGTACTTC
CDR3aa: CASSLVTAKGRYEQYF

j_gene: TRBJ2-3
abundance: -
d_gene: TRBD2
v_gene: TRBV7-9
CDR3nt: TGTGCCAGCAGCTTGTTAGCGGGGGCCCTCACAGATACGCAGTATTTT
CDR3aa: CASSLLAGALTDTQYF

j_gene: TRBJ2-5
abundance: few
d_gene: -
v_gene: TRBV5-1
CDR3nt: TGCGCCAGCAGCGCCAGCCAGGTCCGGGAGACCCAGTACTTC
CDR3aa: CASSASQVRETQYF

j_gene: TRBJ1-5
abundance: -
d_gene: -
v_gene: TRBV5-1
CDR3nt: TGCGCCAGCAGCCTGGGGGCAGGGGCTGACAATCAGCCCCAGCATTTT
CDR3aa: CASSLGAGADNQPQHF

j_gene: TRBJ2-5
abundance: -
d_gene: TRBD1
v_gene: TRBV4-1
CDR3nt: TGCGCCAGCAGCCAAGGACAGGGGGGTATGACCCAGTACTTC
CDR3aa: CASSQGQGGMTQYF

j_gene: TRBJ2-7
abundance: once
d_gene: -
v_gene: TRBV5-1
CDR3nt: TGCGCCAGCAGCTTGGGTGTGGGAGAAGCGGGCTACGAGCAGTACTTC
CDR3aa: CASSLGVGEAGYEQYF

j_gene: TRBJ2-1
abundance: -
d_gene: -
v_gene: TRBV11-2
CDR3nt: TGTGCCAGCCGTGAAGGCTCCTACAATGAGCAGTTCTTC
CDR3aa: CASREGSYNEQFF

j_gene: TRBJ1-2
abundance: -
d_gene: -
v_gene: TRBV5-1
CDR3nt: TGCGCCAGCAGCCTATCAGGGTTCTCTGATGGCTACACCTTC
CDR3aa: CASSLSGFSDGYTF